Below, 22 T cell receptor beta chains from the same sample are listed, as sequenced in a study of T cells in Graves' hyperthyroidism and ophthalmopathy. RNA transcripts provided the source from which TCR beta CDR3 regions were amplified. The TCR CDR3 first-round RT-PCR relied on the HTBI primer set. In TCRdb, the multiplex PCR reads were re-called with MiXCR into one record per CDR3 protein. The sample lists 360,000 or so distinct CDR3 sequences, roughly 15% occurring once. Sequenced sample: blood. The source is a woman aged 55-70 years with Graves' ophthalmopathy.

In its sample, this clonotype was seen many times. This chain links TRBV5-1 with TRBJ2-3; D may match TRBD1 or TRBD2 (6 bases each). The germline V gene encodes CDR1 SGHRS and CDR2 YFSETQ. The CDR3 has 16 amino acids. Trimming pared 4 bases from V and 2 bases from J, leaving 17 bases between. In DNA form, the CDR3 reads TGCGCCAGCAGCAAAGGGGGGTTACCTTCCACAGATACGCAGTATTTT. Translation gives CASSKGGLPSTDTQYF.

This clonotype was seen repeatedly, ten times or more. The V and J genes are TRBV2 and TRBJ2-5; D is perhaps TRBD2 (5 bases). Germline lookup yields CDR1 SNHLY and CDR2 FYNNEI. The CDR3 is 12 amino acids. V was pared by 10 bases and J by 0 bases, with 9 bases between. CDR3 DNA: TGTGCCACCACCGGGAACCAAGAGACCCAGTACTTC. Translating it yields CATTGNQETQYF.

This clonotype occurred a few times. The chain joins TRBV12-3 or TRBV12-4 to TRBJ1-2; D unclear. This CDR3 spans 14 amino acids. V dropped 6 bases and J dropped 5 bases, with 16 bases sitting between them. This chain's CDR3 is CASSLGTFGYGYTF. Written as DNA, the CDR3 is TGTGCCAGCAGCCTTGGAACTTTTGGGTATGGCTACACCTTC.

The chain carries TRBV4-1 and TRBJ1-5, with a tentative D call TRBD1 (5 bases). The CDR3 length is 15 residues. Germline-derived CDR1 and CDR2 are MGHRA and YSYEKL. V shed 3 bases and J shed 6 bases, with 15 bases lying between them. The CDR3 DNA sequence: TGCGCCAGCAGCCATCAAGGAGGGACCACTCAGCCCCAGCATTTT. Translating it yields CASSHQGGTTQPQHF.

There are a few counts of this clonotype. The chain combines TRBV5-6 with TRBJ2-7; weak D call: TRBD1 (5 bases). The V end lost 2 bases, the J end lost 5 bases, and 14 bases lay between the germline ends. The CDR3 has 14 amino acids. Germline CDR1 SGHDT, CDR2 YYEEEE. CDR3 DNA: TGTGCCAGCAGCTTTTATGAAGGGGTAAACGAGCAGTACTTC. This sequence encodes CASSFYEGVNEQYF.

At least ten counts were recorded for this clonotype. V usage is TRBV7-9 and J usage is TRBJ2-7; D is possibly TRBD2 (5 bases). The CDR3 extends over 13 amino acids. The V gene's germline CDR1 is SEHNR and CDR2 FQNEAQ (reference sequence). V lost 5 bases, J lost 5 bases, and 13 bases lay in between. CDR3 loop: CASSPRTLDEQYF. The CDR3 bases are TGTGCCAGCAGCCCTAGGACTCTGGACGAGCAGTACTTC.

This clonotype was picked up many times. The chain has TRBV29-1 and TRBJ2-3, with D unclear. This CDR3 region has 10 residues. V dropped 4 bases and J dropped 4 bases, with 3 bases sitting between them. Per the germline V gene, CDR1 is SQVTM and CDR2 is ANQGSEA. The CDR3, as DNA: TGCAGCGTTGGGTCAGATACGCAGTATTTT. Residues: CSVGSDTQYF.

This clonotype was observed a handful of times. The chain links TRBV5-1 to TRBJ2-7; TRBD2 matches at 13 bases. Germline V CDR1 and CDR2: SGHRS, YFSETQ. The CDR3 totals 16 residues. J gave up 2 bases and V 5 bases, and 7 bases lay outside the gene matches. The CDR3 region has the DNA TGCGCCAGCAGTCTCCTCGGGACTAGCGGGACCTACGAGCAGTACTTC. Protein product: CASSLLGTSGTYEQYF.

The chain links TRBV7-9 to TRBJ2-5, with TRBD1 matching 8 bases. Trimming cost V 7 bases and J 1 base; bases outside gene matches: 11. The CDR3 has 16 residues. Germline V CDR1 and CDR2: SEHNR, FQNEAQ (reference sequence). The CDR3 here is CASTPRWTGSQETQYF. The CDR3 coding sequence is TGTGCCAGCACCCCTCGCTGGACAGGGAGCCAAGAGACCCAGTACTTC.

The chain employs TRBV28 and TRBJ2-2; TRBD2 matches at 10 bases. Germline CDR1 is MDHEN and CDR2 is SYDVKM. The CDR3 covers 17 residues. V was clipped by 6 bases and J by 3 bases; unmatched bases: 10. CDR3 nucleotide sequence: TGTGCCAGCAGCCCCGGGAGCGGGAGGGGATACACCGGGGAGCTGTTTTTT. Its translation is CASSPGSGRGYTGELFF.

The rearrangement uses TRBV20-1 and TRBJ1-5; D is uncertain. Trimming cost V 0 bases and J 0 bases, with 12 bases left between them. Germline CDR1 reads DFQATT; CDR2 reads SNEGSKA (reference sequence). The CDR3 consists of 16 residues. CDR3 coding DNA: TGCAGTGCTAGAGATATCGGGGAATATAGCAATCAGCCCCAGCATTTT. Its protein product is CSARDIGEYSNQPQHF.

This clonotype was seen at least ten times. CDR3 in amino acids: CATRNRDRGSDEQFF. The CDR3 coding sequence is TGTGCCACCCGGAATAGGGACAGGGGGAGCGATGAGCAGTTCTTC. This chain uses TRBV10-3 with TRBJ2-1, with 11 positions matching TRBD1. This CDR3 region has 15 residues. Losses at the gene ends were 10 bases for V and 8 bases for J; bases not matched to a gene: 13. Per germline, CDR1 ENHRY and CDR2 SYGVKD.

The chain combines TRBV4-3 with TRBJ1-1; tentative D call: TRBD1 (6 bases). Germline V gene lookup returns CDR1 LGHNA and CDR2 YSLEER. Trimming left V 1 base short and J 1 base short, with 19 bases between. CDR3 length: 18 residues. In DNA, the CDR3 is TGCGCCAGCAGCCAAGTAGGTGGGACAAGAAGAAGGAACACTGAAGCTTTCTTT. Its protein product is CASSQVGGTRRRNTEAFF.

This chain links TRBV28 with TRBJ2-1; TRBD2 matches 7 bases. CDR1 is MDHEN, CDR2 SYDVKM, per germline. Trimming cost V 10 bases and J 0 bases; bases outside gene matches: 15. This CDR3 has 17 residues. DNA for the CDR3: TGTGCCACGAAATCCGTCAGGCGGGAGAGCTCCTACAATGAGCAGTTCTTC. It encodes CATKSVRRESSYNEQFF.

This clonotype was detected many times. The CDR3 sequence is CASSSGLAETEQYF. In DNA form, the CDR3 reads TGCGCCAGCAGCTCGGGACTAGCGGAAACCGAGCAGTACTTC. The chain is built from TRBV5-1 and TRBJ2-7; 11 bases line up with TRBD2. This CDR3 comprises 14 residues. V gave up 3 bases and J gave up 6 bases; unmatched junction bases: 5. In germline, CDR1 is SGHRS, CDR2 YFSETQ.

This clonotype was detected only a few times. Compared with germline, one end of the junction differs, possibly owing to a read error. The rearrangement uses TRBV4-2 and TRBJ2-1; TRBD2 matches 11 bases. The CDR3 consists of 18 residues. Germline V lookup: CDR1 LGHNA, CDR2 YNFKEQ. The CDR3 spells CAGSQDNPGTSGHNEQFF. CDR3 sequence (DNA): TGTGCCGGCAGCCAAGATAATCCCGGGACTAGCGGCCACAATGAGCAGTTCTTC.

The chain employs TRBV2 and TRBJ2-3, with D perhaps matching TRBD2 (5 bases). V lost 6 bases and J 2 bases, leaving 15 bases between the germline ends. Germline V gives CDR1 SNHLY, CDR2 FYNNEI. The CDR3 length is 15 residues. DNA for the CDR3: TGTGCCAGCAGGCCGGGAACCATGACCACAGATACGCAGTATTTT. Protein: CASRPGTMTTDTQYF.

This clonotype occurred many times. The chain uses TRBV28 and TRBJ2-3; D is possibly TRBD1 (6 bases). Trimming stripped 6 bases from V and 3 bases from J, with 16 bases between. Germline lookup yields CDR1 MDHEN and CDR2 SYDVKM. CDR3 length: 15 amino acids. The DNA of the CDR3 is TGTGCCAGCAGCCCCCCGTACCAGGGGACAGATACGCAGTATTTT. Residues: CASSPPYQGTDTQYF.

The V gene is TRBV7-9, the J gene TRBJ2-2, with 9 bases that match TRBD1. Losses at the gene ends were 5 bases for V and 6 bases for J; bases not matched to a gene: 7. Germline CDR1 and CDR2: SEHNR and FQNEAQ (reference sequence). This CDR3 is built from 15 residues. The DNA for the CDR3 is TGTGCCAGCAGCAAACGGACAGGGGTTCCCGGGGAGCTGTTTTTT. Translation gives CASSKRTGVPGELFF. The full variable domain, with the rest looked up from reference TRBV7-9 and TRBJ2-2, is DTGVSQNPRHKITKRGQNVTFRCDPISEHNRLYWYRQTLGQGPEFLTYFQNEAQLEKSRLLSDRFSAERPKGSFSTLEIQRTEQGDSAMYLCASSKRTGVPGELFFGEGSRLTVL.

This clonotype was seen a few times. The chain employs TRBV27 and TRBJ2-5; 10 nucleotides align to TRBD2. The trim removed 4 bases at V and 2 bases at J, leaving 7 bases unmatched. Germline values: CDR1 MNHEY, CDR2 SMNVEV (reference sequence). This CDR3 region has 16 residues. Written as DNA, the CDR3 is TGTGCCAGCAGTTCAAGACTAGCGGGTACTCAAGAGACCCAGTACTTC. Encoded protein: CASSSRLAGTQETQYF.

The chain joins TRBV7-9 to TRBJ1-5, with 7 bases identical to TRBD1. J gave up 2 bases and V 3 bases, and 7 bases lay outside the gene matches. The CDR3 has 16 residues. From germline, CDR1 is SEHNR and CDR2 FQNEAQ (reference sequence). CDR3 coding DNA: TGTGCCAGCAGCTTCGGGCGCAGGGGGGGCAATCAGCCCCAGCATTTT. Amino acids: CASSFGRRGGNQPQHF. Complete variable domain (other parts from reference TRBV7-9 and TRBJ1-5): DTGVSQNPRHKITKRGQNVTFRCDPISEHNRLYWYRQTLGQGPEFLTYFQNEAQLEKSRLLSDRFSAERPKGSFSTLEIQRTEQGDSAMYLCASSFGRRGGNQPQHFGDGTRLSIL.

The sample holds many counts of this clonotype. The J gene is TRBJ2-5, the V gene TRBV28; no clear D gene. Trimming shortened V by 10 bases and J by 3 bases, and 12 bases separated the two germline ends. Germline V lookup: CDR1 MDHEN, CDR2 SYDVKM. CDR3 length: 12 amino acids. CDR3 residues: CATARGKETQYF. Here the CDR3 DNA reads TGTGCCACCGCACGAGGAAAAGAGACCCAGTACTTC.